One sample yielded the 13 T cell receptor beta chains listed below, sequenced in a study of shared T cell receptors in the human thymus. Sequencing was performed with immunoSEQ multiplex PCR; in TCRdb, only in-frame clones are kept and a portion is missing. The sample lists roughly 560,000 clones; around three quarters were seen once. This sample also appeared in a second study, on human thymus T cells.

Sequenced material: thymocytes. The receptors were sampled from a boy under two years old with a congenital heart defect.

This chain links TRBV4-2 with TRBJ2-7; 13 positions agree with TRBD2. Trimming cost V 3 bases and J 2 bases; bases outside gene matches: 4. The CDR3 runs to 16 residues. The germline CDR1 and CDR2 sequences are LGHNA and YNFKEQ. The CDR3 sequence is CASSQETSGRAYEQYF. CDR3 coding DNA: TGTGCCAGCAGCCAGGAAACTAGCGGGAGGGCCTACGAGCAGTACTTC.

This clone was detected only a few times. The chain uses TRBV27 and TRBJ2-2; 13 bases align to TRBD2. The CDR3 consists of 17 residues. The germline V gene encodes CDR1 MNHEY and CDR2 SMNVEV (reference sequence). V was pared by 7 bases and J by 6 bases, with 11 bases of the junction left unmatched. The CDR3: CASTTTGTSGTPGELFF. CDR3 coding DNA: TGTGCCAGCACTACCACCGGGACTAGCGGGACCCCCGGGGAGCTGTTTTTT.

The gene calls are TRBV6-4 and TRBJ1-1; D remains unclear. The germline gives CDR1 MRHNA, CDR2 SNTAGT. Trimming left V 3 bases short and J 2 bases short, with 7 bases between. This CDR3 contains 13 residues. The DNA of the CDR3 is TGTGCCAGCAGTGAATCAGTTAACACTGAAGCTTTCTTT. Translating it yields CASSESVNTEAFF.

This rearrangement joins TRBV28 to TRBJ1-5, with 9 bases fitting TRBD1. CDR1 MDHEN and CDR2 SYDVKM come from the germline V gene. The V segment lost 5 bases and the J segment 2 bases; nucleotides outside the gene matches: 7. The CDR3 runs to 16 residues. In DNA, the CDR3 is TGTGCCAGCAGTCCGGGGACAGGGATTGGCAATCAGCCCCAGCATTTT. It translates to CASSPGTGIGNQPQHF.

The CDR3 region is CASSIDVRRALESYGYTF. CDR3 DNA: TGTGCCAGTAGTATAGATGTTCGTCGTGCCCTCGAGAGCTATGGCTACACCTTC. This chain joins TRBV19 and TRBJ1-2, with D unclear. This CDR3 has 18 amino acids. Germline CDR1 LNHDA, CDR2 SQIVND (reference sequence). V lost 0 bases and J lost 4, with 21 bases in between.

The chain is built from TRBV28 and TRBJ1-2; D is uncertain. V was pared by 6 bases and J by 7 bases, with 15 bases between. The CDR3 is made up of 13 amino acids. From germline, CDR1 is MDHEN and CDR2 SYDVKM. CDR3 DNA: TGTGCCAGCAGCCCCGAGGGCGACGGTGGCTACACCTTC. This translates into CASSPEGDGGYTF.

Here the CDR3 DNA reads TGTGCCAGCAGCTCTCGGACAGGGACGGCCAAAAACATTCAGTACTTC. Protein: CASSSRTGTAKNIQYF. This chain links TRBV5-4 with TRBJ2-4, with TRBD1 matching over 8 bases. CDR3 length: 16 amino acids. The V gene's germline CDR1 is SGHNT and CDR2 YYREEE (reference sequence). The ends lost 3 bases at V and 1 base at J; junction bases unmatched: 6.

This clone was seen only a few times. This chain links TRBV11-3 with TRBJ1-5, with D hard to call. CDR1 is SGHNT, CDR2 YENEEA, per germline. Trimming stripped 0 bases from V and 9 bases from J, with 9 bases between. This CDR3 is built from 13 residues. The CDR3 loop reads CASSLEGDRPQHF. The CDR3, as DNA: TGTGCCAGCAGCTTAGAGGGAGATCGGCCCCAGCATTTT.

The chain employs TRBV10-1 and TRBJ2-7; no reliable D call. The CDR3 contains 13 residues. Germline V gives CDR1 WNHNN, CDR2 SYGVQD (reference sequence). Trimming took 5 bases from V and 1 from J, leaving 9 bases between them. CDR3 sequence reads: CASSYNRSYEQYF. DNA of the CDR3: TGCGCCAGCAGTTACAACCGATCCTACGAGCAGTACTTC.

The chain employs TRBV14 and TRBJ2-1; 8 nucleotides align to TRBD2. Germline V gene data show CDR1 as SGHDN and CDR2 as FVKESK. The V gene end was trimmed by 2 bases and the J gene end by 9 bases; junction bases not matched to a gene: 9. CDR3 size: 15 residues. The CDR3 reads CASSQYAAGEGEQFF. CDR3 coding DNA: TGTGCCAGCAGCCAATACGCAGCGGGAGAGGGTGAGCAGTTCTTC.

This CDR3 reads CASRREDRSQETQYF. The CDR3 region has the DNA TGTGCCAGCAGAAGAGAGGACAGGTCCCAAGAGACCCAGTACTTC. V is TRBV6-1 and J is TRBJ2-5; 7 bases are a match to TRBD1. The CDR3 runs to 15 residues. Germline V gene lookup returns CDR1 MNHNS and CDR2 SASEGT. The V and J ends lost 6 bases and 1 base, in that order; junction bases with no gene match: 8.

This clone was counted only a few times. The chain joins TRBV7-2 to TRBJ2-3; D perhaps matches TRBD2 (5 bases). This CDR3 has 14 residues. The germline CDR1 and CDR2 sequences are SGHTA and FQGNSA. Trimming took off 5 bases at V and 4 bases at J, with 13 bases between the two ends. CDR3 sequence (DNA): TGTGCCAGCAGCCCCCTCGGGAATCCAGATACGCAGTATTTT. This encodes CASSPLGNPDTQYF.

This chain joins TRBV14 and TRBJ2-3; 7 bases are a match to TRBD1. The CDR3 is 16 residues long. Germline assignment: CDR1 SGHDN and CDR2 FVKESK. J lost 1 base, V lost 2 bases, and 6 bases had no gene match. CDR3 in DNA: TGTGCCAGCAGCCAATTGAACAGGGGAGGCACAGATACGCAGTATTTT. Protein sequence: CASSQLNRGGTDTQYF.